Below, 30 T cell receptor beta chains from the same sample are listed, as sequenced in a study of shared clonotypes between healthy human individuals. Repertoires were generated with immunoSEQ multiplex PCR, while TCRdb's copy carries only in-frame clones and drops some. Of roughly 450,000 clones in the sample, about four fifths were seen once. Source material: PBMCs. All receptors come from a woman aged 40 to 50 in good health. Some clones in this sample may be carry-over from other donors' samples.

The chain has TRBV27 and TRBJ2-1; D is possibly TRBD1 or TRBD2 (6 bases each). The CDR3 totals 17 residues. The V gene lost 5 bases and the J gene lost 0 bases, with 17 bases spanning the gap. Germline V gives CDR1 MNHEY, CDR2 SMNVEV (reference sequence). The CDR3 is CASSKRGPVSSYNEQFF. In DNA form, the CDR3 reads TGTGCCAGCAGTAAACGGGGGCCGGTGAGCTCCTACAATGAGCAGTTCTTC.

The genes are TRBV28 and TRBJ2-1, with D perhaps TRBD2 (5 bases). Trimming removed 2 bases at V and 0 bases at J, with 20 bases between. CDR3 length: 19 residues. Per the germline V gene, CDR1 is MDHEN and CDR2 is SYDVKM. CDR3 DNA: TGTGCCAGCAGTTTAAGATTAGCGCGAGACCTAAGCTCCTACAATGAGCAGTTCTTC. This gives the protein CASSLRLARDLSSYNEQFF.

CDR3 protein: CASSLGGTGGAWGYEQYF. The CDR3 DNA reads TGTGCCAGCAGCCTGGGAGGGACAGGGGGCGCTTGGGGGTACGAGCAGTACTTC. The V call is TRBV5-4, the J call TRBJ2-7; TRBD1 agrees at 12 bases. From germline, CDR1 is SGHNT and CDR2 YYREEE (reference sequence). V dropped 4 bases and J dropped 4; count of bases not matched to a gene: 15. The CDR3 is 18 amino acids.

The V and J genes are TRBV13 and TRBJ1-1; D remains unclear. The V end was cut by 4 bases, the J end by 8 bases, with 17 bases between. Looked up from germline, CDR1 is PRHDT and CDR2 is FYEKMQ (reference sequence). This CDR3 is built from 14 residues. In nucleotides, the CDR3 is TGTGCCAGCAGCTCCCTTCCCTTAGGGCCCGAAGCTTTCTTT. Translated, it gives CASSSLPLGPEAFF.

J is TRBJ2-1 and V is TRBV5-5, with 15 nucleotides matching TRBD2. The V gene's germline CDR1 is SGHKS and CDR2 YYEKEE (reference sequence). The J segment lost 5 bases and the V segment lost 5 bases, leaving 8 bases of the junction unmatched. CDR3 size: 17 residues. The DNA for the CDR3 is TGTGCCAGCAGGCCTGAGGGACTAGCGGGAGGCCACAATGAGCAGTTCTTC. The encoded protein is CASRPEGLAGGHNEQFF.

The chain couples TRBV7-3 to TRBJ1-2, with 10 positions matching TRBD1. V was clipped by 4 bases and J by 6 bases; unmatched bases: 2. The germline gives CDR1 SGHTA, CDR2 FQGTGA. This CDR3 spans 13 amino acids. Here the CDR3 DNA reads TGTGCCAGCAGCTGGGGGACAGGGGATGGCTACACCTTC. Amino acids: CASSWGTGDGYTF.

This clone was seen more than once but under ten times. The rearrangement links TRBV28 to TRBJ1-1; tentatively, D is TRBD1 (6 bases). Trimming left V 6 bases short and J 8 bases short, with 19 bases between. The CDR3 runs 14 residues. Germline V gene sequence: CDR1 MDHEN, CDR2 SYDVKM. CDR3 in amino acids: CASSPGQTPGEAFF. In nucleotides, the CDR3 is TGTGCCAGCAGCCCCGGACAGACCCCAGGGGAAGCTTTCTTT.

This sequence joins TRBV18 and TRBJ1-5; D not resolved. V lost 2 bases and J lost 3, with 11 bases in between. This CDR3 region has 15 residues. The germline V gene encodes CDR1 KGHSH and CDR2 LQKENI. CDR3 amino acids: CASSPSHRVNQPQHF. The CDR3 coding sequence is TGTGCCAGCTCACCAAGTCATAGGGTCAATCAGCCCCAGCATTTT.

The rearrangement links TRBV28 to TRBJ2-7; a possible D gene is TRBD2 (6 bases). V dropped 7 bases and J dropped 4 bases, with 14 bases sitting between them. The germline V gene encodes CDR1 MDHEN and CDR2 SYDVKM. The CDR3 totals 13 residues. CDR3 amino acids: CASTLGGTYEQYF. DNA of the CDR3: TGTGCCAGCACCCTGGGAGGTACTTACGAGCAGTACTTC.

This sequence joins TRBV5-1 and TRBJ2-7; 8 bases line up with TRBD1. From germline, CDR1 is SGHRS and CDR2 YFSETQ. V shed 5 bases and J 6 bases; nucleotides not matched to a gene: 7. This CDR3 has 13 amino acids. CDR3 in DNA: TGCGCCAGCAGTCCAGGACAGGGTGGCGAGCAGTACTTC. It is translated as CASSPGQGGEQYF.

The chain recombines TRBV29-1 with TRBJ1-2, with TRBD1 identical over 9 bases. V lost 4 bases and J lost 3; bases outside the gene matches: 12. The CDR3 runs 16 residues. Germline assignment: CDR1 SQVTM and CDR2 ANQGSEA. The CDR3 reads CSVGSTGGPLYYGYTF. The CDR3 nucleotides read TGCAGCGTTGGATCGACAGGGGGACCCTTGTACTATGGCTACACCTTC.

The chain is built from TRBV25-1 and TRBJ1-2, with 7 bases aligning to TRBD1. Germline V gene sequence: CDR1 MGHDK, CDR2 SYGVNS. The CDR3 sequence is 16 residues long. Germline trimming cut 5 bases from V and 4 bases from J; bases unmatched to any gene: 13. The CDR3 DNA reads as TGTGCCAGCAGTTCCCACCCTCGAGGGGGCATCTATGGCTACACCTTC. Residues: CASSSHPRGGIYGYTF.

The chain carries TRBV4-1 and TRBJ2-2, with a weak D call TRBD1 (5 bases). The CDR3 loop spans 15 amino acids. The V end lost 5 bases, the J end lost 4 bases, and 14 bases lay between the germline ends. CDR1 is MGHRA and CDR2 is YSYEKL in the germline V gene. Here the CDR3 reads CASSTPTAVTGELFF. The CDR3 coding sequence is TGCGCCAGCAGCACACCGACAGCCGTCACCGGGGAGCTGTTTTTT.

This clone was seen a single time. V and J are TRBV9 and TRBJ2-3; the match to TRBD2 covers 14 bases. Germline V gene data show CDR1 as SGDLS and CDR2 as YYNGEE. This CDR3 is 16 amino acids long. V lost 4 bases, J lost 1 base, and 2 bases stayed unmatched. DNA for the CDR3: TGTGCCAGCAGCACGGGACTAGCGGGGGGCACAGATACGCAGTATTTT. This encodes CASSTGLAGGTDTQYF. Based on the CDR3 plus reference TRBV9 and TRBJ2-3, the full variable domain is DSGVTQTPKHLITATGQRVTLRCSPRSGDLSVYWYQQSLDQGLQFLIQYYNGEERAKGNILERFSAQQFPDLHSELNLSSLELGDSALYFCASSTGLAGGTDTQYFGPGTRLTVL.

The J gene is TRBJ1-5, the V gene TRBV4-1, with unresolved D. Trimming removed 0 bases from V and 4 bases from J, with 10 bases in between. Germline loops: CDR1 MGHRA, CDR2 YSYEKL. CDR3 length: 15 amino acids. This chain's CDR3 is CASSQDWRGNQPQHF. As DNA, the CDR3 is TGCGCCAGCAGCCAAGATTGGAGAGGTAATCAGCCCCAGCATTTT.

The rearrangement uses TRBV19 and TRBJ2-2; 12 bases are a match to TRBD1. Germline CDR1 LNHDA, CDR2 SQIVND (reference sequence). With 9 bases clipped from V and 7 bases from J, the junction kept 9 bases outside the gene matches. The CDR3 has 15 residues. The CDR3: CASQPGQGAFGELFF. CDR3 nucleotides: TGTGCCAGCCAGCCGGGACAGGGGGCTTTCGGGGAGCTGTTTTTT.

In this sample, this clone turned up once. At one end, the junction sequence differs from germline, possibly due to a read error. DNA for the CDR3: TGTGCTAGCAGCCAAGGACAGGGGGAGCAGTACTTC. The encoded protein is CASSQGQGEQYF. The genes are TRBV7-7 and TRBJ2-7, with TRBD1 matching 9 bases. CDR1 and CDR2 (germline): SSHAT, FNYEAQ (reference sequence). The CDR3 loop spans 12 amino acids.

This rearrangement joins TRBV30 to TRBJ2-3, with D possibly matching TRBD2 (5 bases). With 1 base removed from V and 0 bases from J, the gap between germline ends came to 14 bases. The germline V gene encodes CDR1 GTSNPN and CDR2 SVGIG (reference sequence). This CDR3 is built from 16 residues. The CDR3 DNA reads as TGTGCCTGGAGTGACGGACTTAACCCTAGCACAGATACGCAGTATTTT. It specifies CAWSDGLNPSTDTQYF. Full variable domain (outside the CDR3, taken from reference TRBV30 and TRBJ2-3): SQTIHQWPATLVQPVGSPLSLECTVEGTSNPNLYWYRQAAGRGLQLLFYSVGIGQISSEVPQNLSASRPQDRQFILSSKKLLLSDSGFYLCAWSDGLNPSTDTQYFGPGTRLTVL.

The CDR3 DNA sequence: TGCGCCAGCAGCCGGCAGGGTACTTCCTACGAGCAGTACTTC. As protein: CASSRQGTSYEQYF. The gene calls are TRBV5-1 and TRBJ2-7; perhaps TRBD1 as D (5 bases). With 4 bases removed from V and 1 base from J, the gap between germline ends came to 12 bases. This CDR3 has 14 residues. Germline lookup yields CDR1 SGHRS and CDR2 YFSETQ.

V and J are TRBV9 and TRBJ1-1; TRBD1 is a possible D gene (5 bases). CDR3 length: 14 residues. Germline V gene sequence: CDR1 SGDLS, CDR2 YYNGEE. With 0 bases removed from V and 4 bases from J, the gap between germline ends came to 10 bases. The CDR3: CASSVVQGGTEAFF. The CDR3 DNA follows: TGTGCCAGCAGCGTAGTCCAGGGCGGCACTGAAGCTTTCTTT.

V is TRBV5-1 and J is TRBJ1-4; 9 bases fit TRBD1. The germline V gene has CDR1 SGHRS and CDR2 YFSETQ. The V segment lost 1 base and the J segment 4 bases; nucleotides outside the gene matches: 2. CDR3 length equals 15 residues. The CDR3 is CASSLRGQGNEKLFF. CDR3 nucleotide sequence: TGCGCCAGCAGCTTGCGGGGACAGGGTAATGAAAAACTGTTTTTT.

The CDR3 is CSGREVGEQFF. The CDR3 DNA follows: TGCAGCGGAAGGGAGGTAGGTGAGCAGTTCTTC. This chain links TRBV29-1 with TRBJ2-1; possible D gene TRBD2, 6 bases. This CDR3 comprises 11 residues. CDR1 and CDR2 (germline): SQVTM, ANQGSEA. Trimming stripped 7 bases from V and 9 bases from J, with 13 bases between.

The CDR3: CASSFRDTSSYEQYF. CDR3 nucleotide sequence: TGTGCCAGCAGTTTCCGGGACACGAGCTCCTACGAGCAGTACTTC. The rearrangement links TRBV27 to TRBJ2-7, with D perhaps TRBD1 (6 bases). CDR1 is MNHEY and CDR2 is SMNVEV in the germline V gene (reference sequence). The CDR3 is 15 residues long. V was shortened by 3 bases and J by 0 bases, with 12 bases between the two germline ends.

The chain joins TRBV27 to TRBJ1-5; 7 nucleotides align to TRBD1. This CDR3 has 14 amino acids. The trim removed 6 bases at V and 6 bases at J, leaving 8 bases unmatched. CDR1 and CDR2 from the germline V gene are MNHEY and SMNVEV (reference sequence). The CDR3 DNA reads TGTGCCAGCAGGAGACAGGGAGATACTCAGCCCCAGCATTTT. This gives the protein CASRRQGDTQPQHF.

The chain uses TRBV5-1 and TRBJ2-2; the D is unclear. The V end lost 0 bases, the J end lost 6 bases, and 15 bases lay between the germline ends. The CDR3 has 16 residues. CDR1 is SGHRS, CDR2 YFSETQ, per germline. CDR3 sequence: CASSLGAFRDAGELFF. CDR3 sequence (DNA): TGCGCCAGCAGCTTGGGGGCGTTCCGTGATGCCGGGGAGCTGTTTTTT.

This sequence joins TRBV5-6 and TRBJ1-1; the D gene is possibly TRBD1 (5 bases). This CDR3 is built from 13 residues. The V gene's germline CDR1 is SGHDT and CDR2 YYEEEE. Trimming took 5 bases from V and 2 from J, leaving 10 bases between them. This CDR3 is CASRRRGNTEAFF. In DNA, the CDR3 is TGTGCCAGCAGGAGGAGGGGAAACACTGAAGCTTTCTTT.

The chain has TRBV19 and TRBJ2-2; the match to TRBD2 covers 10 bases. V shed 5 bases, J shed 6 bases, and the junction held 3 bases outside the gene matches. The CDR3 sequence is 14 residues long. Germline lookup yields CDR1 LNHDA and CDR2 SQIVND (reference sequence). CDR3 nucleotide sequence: TGTGCCAGTAGTGGGGGACTAGCGTCCGGGGAGCTGTTTTTT. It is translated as CASSGGLASGELFF.

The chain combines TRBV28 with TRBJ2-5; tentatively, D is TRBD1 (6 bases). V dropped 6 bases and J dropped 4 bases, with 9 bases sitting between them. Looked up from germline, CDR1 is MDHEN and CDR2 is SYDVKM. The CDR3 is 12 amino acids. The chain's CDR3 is CASRGAGETQYF. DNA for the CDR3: TGTGCCAGCAGGGGGGCCGGAGAGACCCAGTACTTC.

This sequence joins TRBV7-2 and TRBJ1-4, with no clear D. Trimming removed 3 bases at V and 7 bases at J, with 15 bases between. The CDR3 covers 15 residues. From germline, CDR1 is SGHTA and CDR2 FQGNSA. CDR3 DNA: TGTGCCAGCAGCTTGCAGGTTGGCTCTGGTGAAAAACTGTTTTTT. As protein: CASSLQVGSGEKLFF.

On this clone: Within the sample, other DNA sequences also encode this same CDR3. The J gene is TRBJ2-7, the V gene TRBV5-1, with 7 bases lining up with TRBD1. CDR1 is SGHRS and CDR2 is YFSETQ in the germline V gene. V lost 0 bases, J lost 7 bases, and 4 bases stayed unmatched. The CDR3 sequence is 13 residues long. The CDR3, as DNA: TGCGCCAGCAGCTTGGCCGGGACAGAAGAGCAGTACTTC. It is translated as CASSLAGTEEQYF.